This T cell receptor beta chain was sequenced for a study of blood T cell repertoires in COVID-19. Study in general: COVID-19 samples from acute and convalescent phases originated in the United States, Italy and Spain. PBMCs, B-cell-depleted T cells, or T cells were the source of the cDNA or gDNA that made up the material.

The germline V gene encodes CDR1 SGHRS and CDR2 YFSETQ. Trimming cost V 5 bases and J 0 bases; bases outside gene matches: 11. The CDR3 loop spans 16 amino acids. This clone occurred a few times. Authors' methods: Amplifying reference gene primers gave estimates of nucleated cell counts. The data were produced by immunoSEQ multiplex PCR, yet TCRdb's version contains in-frame clones alone and is incomplete. That table is the source of V, J and clone size, and D and trimming were worked out from the DNA. The table includes more than 80,000 clones, roughly four fifths detected once. Sequenced sample: peripheral blood. The clonotype was recovered from a woman in her 70s with acute or convalescent COVID-19. The gene calls are TRBV5-1 and TRBJ2-7, with 7 bases that match TRBD1. CDR3 region: CASSPDRSSSSYEQYF. The CDR3 DNA sequence: TGCGCCAGCAGTCCGGACAGGTCAAGTAGCTCCTACGAGCAGTACTTC.